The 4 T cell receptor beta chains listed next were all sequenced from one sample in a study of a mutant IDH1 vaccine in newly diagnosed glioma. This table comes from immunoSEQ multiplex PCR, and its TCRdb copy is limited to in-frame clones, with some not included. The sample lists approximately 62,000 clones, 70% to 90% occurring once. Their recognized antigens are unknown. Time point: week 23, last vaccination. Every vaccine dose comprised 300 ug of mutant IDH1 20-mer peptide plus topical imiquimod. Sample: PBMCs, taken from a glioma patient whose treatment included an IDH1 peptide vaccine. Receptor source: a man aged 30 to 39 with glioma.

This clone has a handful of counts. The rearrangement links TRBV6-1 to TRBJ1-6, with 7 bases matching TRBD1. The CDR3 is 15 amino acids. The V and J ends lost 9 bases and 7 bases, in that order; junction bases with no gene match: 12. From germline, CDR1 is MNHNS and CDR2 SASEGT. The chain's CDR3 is CASWAGGSGNSPLHF. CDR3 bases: TGTGCCAGTTGGGCAGGGGGATCGGGGAATTCACCCCTCCACTTT.

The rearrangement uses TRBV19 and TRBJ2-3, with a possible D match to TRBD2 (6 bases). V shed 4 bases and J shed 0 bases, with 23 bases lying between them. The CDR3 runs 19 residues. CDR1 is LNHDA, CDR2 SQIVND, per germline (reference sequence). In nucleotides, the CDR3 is TGTGCCAGTAGTAGGGGAGGTGTCAGCTCGGCAGGAAGCACAGATACGCAGTATTTT. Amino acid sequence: CASSRGGVSSAGSTDTQYF. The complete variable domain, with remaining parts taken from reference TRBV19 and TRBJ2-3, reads DGGITQSPKYLFRKEGQNVTLSCEQNLNHDAMYWYRQDPGQGLRLIYYSQIVNDFQKGDIAEGYSVSREKKESFPLTVTSAQKNPTAFYLCASSRGGVSSAGSTDTQYFGPGTRLTVL.

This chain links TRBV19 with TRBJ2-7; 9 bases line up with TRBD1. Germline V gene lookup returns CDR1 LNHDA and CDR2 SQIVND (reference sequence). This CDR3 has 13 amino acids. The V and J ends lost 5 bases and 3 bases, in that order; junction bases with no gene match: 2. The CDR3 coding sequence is TGTGCCAGTAGTCCGACAGGGGGCTACGAGCAGTACTTC. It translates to CASSPTGGYEQYF. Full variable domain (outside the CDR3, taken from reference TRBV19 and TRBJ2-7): DGGITQSPKYLFRKEGQNVTLSCEQNLNHDAMYWYRQDPGQGLRLIYYSQIVNDFQKGDIAEGYSVSREKKESFPLTVTSAQKNPTAFYLCASSPTGGYEQYFGPGTRLTVT.

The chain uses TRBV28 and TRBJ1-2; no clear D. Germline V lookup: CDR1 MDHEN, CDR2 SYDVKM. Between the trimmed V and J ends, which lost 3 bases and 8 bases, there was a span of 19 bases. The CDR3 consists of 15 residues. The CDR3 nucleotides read TGTGCCAGCAGTTTGGAATGGGCAGCCCTTCGGGGCTACACCTTC. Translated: CASSLEWAALRGYTF.